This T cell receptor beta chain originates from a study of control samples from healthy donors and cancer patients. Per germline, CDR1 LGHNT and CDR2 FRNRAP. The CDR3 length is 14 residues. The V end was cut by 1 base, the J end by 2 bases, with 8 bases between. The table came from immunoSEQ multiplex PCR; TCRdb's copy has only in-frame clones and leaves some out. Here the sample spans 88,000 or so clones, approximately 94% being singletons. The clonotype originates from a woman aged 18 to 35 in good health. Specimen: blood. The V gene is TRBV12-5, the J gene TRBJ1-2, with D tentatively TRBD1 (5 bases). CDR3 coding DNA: TGTGCTAGTGGTTTGGATGGGGCAAACTATGGCTACACCTTC. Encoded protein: CASGLDGANYGYTF.